The 5 T cell receptor beta chains in this list originate from one sample, sequenced in a study of vaccination and CD4 T cells after COVID-19. These receptors' antigens are unknown. Scientists ran DNA taken from cultured CD4+ T cells through the Oncomine TCR Beta short-read assay for sequencing. A single record per CDR3 protein comes from TCRdb applying MiXCR to the PCR reads. The sample lists roughly 3,800 distinct CDR3 sequences; 15% to 20% were seen once. The treatment was: approximately 9-day PBMC culture with coronavirus spike peptide pools or control peptides (ViraFEST assay). Material for sequencing was CD4+ T cells from blood, cultured in vitro. The receptors were sampled from a human donor who had recovered from COVID-19.

This clonotype was found a few times. The chain employs TRBV25-1 and TRBJ2-5, with D perhaps assigned TRBD1 or TRBD2 (5 bases each). V lost 0 bases, J lost 3 bases, and 14 bases lay in between. Germline-derived CDR1 and CDR2 are MGHDK and SYGVNS. The CDR3 extends over 16 amino acids. The CDR3 DNA reads as TGTGCCAGCAGTGAATACGGGGTGGGGGAAAAAGAGACCCAGTACTTC. This sequence encodes CASSEYGVGEKETQYF.

CDR3 in amino acids: CASSLRGTNNEQFF. CDR3 DNA sequence: TGTGCCAGCAGCCTTCGGGGCACGAACAATGAGCAGTTCTTC. The chain recombines TRBV9 with TRBJ2-1; D is perhaps TRBD1 or TRBD2 (5 bases each). Trimming shortened V by 4 bases and J by 5 bases, and 13 bases separated the two germline ends. Germline CDR1 SGDLS, CDR2 YYNGEE. The CDR3 covers 14 residues.

This clonotype was detected only a few times. This chain joins TRBV12-3 or TRBV12-4 and TRBJ1-5, with unresolved D. The V gene lost 4 bases and the J gene lost 6 bases, with 10 bases spanning the gap. The CDR3 covers 13 residues. CDR3 bases: TGTGCCAGCAGTTCACTTCTGTCTCAGCCCCAGCATTTT. This sequence encodes CASSSLLSQPQHF.

The chain uses TRBV5-6 and TRBJ2-1; 9 nucleotides match TRBD2. V trimming: 8 bases; J trimming: 1 base; junction bases outside the gene matches: 7. The CDR3 is 15 residues long. The germline CDR1 and CDR2 sequences are SGHDT and YYEEEE. CDR3 sequence reads: CASGGSGGSYNEQFF. The CDR3 DNA follows: TGTGCCAGTGGTGGGAGCGGGGGGTCCTACAATGAGCAGTTCTTC. The full variable domain, its missing parts supplied by reference TRBV5-6 and TRBJ2-1, is DAGVTQSPTHLIKTRGQQVTLRCSPKSGHDTVSWYQQALGQGPQFIFQYYEEEERQRGNFPDRFSGHQFPNYSSELNVNALLLGDSALYLCASGGSGGSYNEQFFGPGTRLTVL.

The chain combines TRBV6-1 with TRBJ2-1; perhaps D is TRBD1 or TRBD2 (5 bases each). Germline assignment: CDR1 MNHNS and CDR2 SASEGT. The CDR3 covers 12 residues. Trimming left V 2 bases short and J 8 bases short, with 7 bases between. CDR3 protein: CASSERGDEQFF. CDR3 nucleotide sequence: TGTGCCAGCAGTGAACGGGGCGATGAGCAGTTCTTC.